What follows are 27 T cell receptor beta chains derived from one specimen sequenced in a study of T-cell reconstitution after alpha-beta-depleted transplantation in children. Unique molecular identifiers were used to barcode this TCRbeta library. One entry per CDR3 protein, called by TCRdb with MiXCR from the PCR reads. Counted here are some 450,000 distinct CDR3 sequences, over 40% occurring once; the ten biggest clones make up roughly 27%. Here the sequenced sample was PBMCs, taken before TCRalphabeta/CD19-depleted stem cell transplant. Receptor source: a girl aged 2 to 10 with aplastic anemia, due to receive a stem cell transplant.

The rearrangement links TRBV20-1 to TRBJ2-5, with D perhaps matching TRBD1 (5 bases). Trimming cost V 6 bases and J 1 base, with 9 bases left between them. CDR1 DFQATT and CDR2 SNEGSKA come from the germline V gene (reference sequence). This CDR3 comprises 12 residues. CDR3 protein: CSAPTVQETQYF. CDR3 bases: TGCAGTGCACCGACAGTCCAAGAGACCCAGTACTTC.

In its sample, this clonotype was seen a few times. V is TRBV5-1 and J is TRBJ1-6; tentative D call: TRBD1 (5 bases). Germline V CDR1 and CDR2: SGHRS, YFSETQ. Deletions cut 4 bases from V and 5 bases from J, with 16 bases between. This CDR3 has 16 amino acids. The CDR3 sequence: CASSHQGVANNSPLHF. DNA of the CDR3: TGCGCCAGCAGCCACCAGGGTGTGGCAAATAATTCACCCCTCCACTTT.

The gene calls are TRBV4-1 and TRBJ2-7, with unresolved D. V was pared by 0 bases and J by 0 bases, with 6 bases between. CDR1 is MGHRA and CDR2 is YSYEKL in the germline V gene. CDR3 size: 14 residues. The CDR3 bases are TGCGCCAGCAGCCAAGAGCCGGGCTCCTACGAGCAGTACTTC. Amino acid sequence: CASSQEPGSYEQYF.

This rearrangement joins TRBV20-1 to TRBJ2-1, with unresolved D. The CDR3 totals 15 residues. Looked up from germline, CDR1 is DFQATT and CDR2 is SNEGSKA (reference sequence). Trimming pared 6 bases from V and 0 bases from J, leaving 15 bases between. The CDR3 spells CSATAPAGSYNEQFF. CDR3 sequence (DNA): TGCAGTGCAACCGCGCCGGCCGGCTCCTACAATGAGCAGTTCTTC.

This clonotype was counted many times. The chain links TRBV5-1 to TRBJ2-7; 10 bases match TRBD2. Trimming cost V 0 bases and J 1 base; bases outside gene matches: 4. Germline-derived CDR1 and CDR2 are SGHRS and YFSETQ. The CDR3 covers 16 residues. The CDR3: CASSLGTSGGSYEQYF. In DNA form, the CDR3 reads TGCGCCAGCAGCTTGGGGACTAGCGGTGGTTCCTACGAGCAGTACTTC.

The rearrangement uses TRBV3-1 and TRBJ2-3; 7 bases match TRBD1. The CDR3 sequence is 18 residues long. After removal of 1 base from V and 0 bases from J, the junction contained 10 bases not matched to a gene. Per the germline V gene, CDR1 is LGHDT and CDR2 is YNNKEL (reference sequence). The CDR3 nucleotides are TGTGCCAGCAGCCAAGGACAGGGTAGTCCTGTTAGCACAGATACGCAGTATTTT. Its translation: CASSQGQGSPVSTDTQYF.

The CDR3 spells CSASPLAGGEERYEQYF. CDR3 DNA: TGCAGTGCTAGCCCACTAGCGGGAGGGGAAGAGCGCTACGAGCAGTACTTC. The rearrangement joins TRBV20-1 to TRBJ2-7; 13 nucleotides agree with TRBD2. Germline trimming cut 3 bases from V and 3 bases from J; bases unmatched to any gene: 11. The CDR3 extends over 17 amino acids. Looked up from germline, CDR1 is DFQATT and CDR2 is SNEGSKA (reference sequence).

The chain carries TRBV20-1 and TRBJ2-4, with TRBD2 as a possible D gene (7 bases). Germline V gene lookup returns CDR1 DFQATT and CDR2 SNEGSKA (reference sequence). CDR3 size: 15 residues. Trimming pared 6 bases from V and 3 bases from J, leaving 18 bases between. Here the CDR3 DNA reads TGCAGTGCCCGAGAGGGGGGGGTTGGCAAAAACATTCAGTACTTC. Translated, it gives CSAREGGVGKNIQYF.

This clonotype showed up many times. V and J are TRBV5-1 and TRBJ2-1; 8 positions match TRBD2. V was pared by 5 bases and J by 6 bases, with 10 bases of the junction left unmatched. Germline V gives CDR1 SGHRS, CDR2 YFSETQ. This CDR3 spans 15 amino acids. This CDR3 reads CASRTSGIVANEQFF. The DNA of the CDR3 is TGCGCCAGCAGAACTAGCGGAATTGTCGCCAATGAGCAGTTCTTC.

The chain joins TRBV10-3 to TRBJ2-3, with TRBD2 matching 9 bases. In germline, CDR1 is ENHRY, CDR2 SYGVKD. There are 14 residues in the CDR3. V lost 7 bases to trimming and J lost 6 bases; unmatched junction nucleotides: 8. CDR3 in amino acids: CAINGGGEADTQYF. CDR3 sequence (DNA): TGTGCCATCAATGGCGGGGGGGAGGCGGATACGCAGTATTTT.

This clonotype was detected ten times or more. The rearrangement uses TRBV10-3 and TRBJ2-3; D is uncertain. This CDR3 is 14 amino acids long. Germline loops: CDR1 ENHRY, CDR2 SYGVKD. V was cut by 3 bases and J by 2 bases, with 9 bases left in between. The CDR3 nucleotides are TGTGCCATCAGTGAAGGTCAGCCCACAGATACGCAGTATTTT. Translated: CAISEGQPTDTQYF.

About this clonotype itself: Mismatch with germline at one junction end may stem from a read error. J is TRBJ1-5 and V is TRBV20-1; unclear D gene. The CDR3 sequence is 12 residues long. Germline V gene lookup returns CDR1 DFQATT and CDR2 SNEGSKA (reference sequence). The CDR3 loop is CSAMNSNQPQHF. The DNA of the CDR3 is TGCAGCGCTATGAATAGCAATCAGCCCCAGCATTTT.

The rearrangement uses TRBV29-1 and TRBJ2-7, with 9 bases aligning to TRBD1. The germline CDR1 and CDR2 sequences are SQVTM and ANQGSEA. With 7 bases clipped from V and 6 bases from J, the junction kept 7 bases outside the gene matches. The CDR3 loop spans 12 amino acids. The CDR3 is CSAMDRGGEQYF. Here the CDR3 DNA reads TGCAGCGCCATGGACAGGGGTGGCGAGCAGTACTTC.

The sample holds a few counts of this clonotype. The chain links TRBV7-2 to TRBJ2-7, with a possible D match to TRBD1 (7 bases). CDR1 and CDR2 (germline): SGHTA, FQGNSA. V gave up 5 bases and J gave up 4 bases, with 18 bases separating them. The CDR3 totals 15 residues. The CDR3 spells CASSQDRRAMYEQYF. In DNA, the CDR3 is TGTGCCAGCAGCCAGGACAGGAGGGCTATGTACGAGCAGTACTTC.

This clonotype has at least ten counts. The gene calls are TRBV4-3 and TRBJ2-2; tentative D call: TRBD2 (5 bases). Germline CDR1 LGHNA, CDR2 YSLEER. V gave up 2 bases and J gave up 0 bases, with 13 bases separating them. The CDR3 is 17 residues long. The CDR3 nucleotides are TGCGCCAGCAGCCAAAAATCGCGGGTTACGAACACCGGGGAGCTGTTTTTT. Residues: CASSQKSRVTNTGELFF.

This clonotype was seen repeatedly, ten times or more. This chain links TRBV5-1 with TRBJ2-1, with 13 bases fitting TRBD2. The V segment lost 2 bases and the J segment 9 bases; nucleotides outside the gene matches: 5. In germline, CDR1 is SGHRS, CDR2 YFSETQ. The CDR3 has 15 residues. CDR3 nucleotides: TGCGCCAGCAGCTTCAGGACTAGCGGGAGCGTTGAGCAGTTCTTC. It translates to CASSFRTSGSVEQFF.

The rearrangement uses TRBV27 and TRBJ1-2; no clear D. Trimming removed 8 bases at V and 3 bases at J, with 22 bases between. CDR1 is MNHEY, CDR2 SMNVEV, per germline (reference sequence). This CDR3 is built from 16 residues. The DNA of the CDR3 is TGTGCCAGCCGATCGACGGAATTCCTTTTGGACTATGGCTACACCTTC. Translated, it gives CASRSTEFLLDYGYTF.

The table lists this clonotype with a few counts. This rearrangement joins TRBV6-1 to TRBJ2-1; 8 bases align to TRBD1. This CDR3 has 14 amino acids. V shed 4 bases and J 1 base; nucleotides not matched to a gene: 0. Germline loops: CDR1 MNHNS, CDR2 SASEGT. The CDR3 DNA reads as TGTGCCAGCAGTGGACAGGGGTCCTACAATGAGCAGTTCTTC. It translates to CASSGQGSYNEQFF.

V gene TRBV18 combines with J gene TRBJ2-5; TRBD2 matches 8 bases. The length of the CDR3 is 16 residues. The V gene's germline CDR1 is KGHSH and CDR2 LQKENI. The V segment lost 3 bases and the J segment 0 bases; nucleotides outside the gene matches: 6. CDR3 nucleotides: TGTGCCAGCTCACCTGGGTTTAGCGGGGACCAAGAGACCCAGTACTTC. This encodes CASSPGFSGDQETQYF.

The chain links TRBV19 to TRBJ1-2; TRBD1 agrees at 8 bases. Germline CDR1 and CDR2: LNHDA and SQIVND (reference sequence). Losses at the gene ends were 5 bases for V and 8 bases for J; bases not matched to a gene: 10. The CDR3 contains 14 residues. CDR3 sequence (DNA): TGTGCCAGTAGTCCACCGGACAGGGTCGGCGGCTACACCTTC. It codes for CASSPPDRVGGYTF.

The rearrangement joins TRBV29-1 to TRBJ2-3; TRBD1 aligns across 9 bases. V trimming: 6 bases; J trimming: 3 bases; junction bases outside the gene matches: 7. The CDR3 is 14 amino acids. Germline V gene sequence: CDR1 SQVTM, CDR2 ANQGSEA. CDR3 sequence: CSVGGTGRTDTQYF. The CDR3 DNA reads TGCAGCGTCGGAGGGACAGGGAGGACAGATACGCAGTATTTT.

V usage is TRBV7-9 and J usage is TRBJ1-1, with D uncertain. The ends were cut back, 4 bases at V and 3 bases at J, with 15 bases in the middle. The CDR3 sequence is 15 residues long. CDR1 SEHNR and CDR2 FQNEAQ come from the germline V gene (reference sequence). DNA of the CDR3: TGTGCCAGCAGCTCGCAAGGGAGTAGGGACACTGAAGCTTTCTTT. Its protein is CASSSQGSRDTEAFF.

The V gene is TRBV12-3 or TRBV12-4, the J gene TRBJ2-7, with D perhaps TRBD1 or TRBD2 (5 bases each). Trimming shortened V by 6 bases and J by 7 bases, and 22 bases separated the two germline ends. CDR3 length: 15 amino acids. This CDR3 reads CASSLQRGGPGEQYF. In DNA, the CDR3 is TGTGCCAGCAGCTTACAACGGGGCGGACCGGGGGAGCAGTACTTC.

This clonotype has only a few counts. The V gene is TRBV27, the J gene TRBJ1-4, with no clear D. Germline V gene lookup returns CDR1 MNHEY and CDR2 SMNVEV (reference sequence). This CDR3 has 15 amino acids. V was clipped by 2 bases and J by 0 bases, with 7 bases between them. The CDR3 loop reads CASSLAPSTNEKLFF. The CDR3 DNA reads TGTGCCAGCAGTTTAGCCCCATCAACTAATGAAAAACTGTTTTTT.

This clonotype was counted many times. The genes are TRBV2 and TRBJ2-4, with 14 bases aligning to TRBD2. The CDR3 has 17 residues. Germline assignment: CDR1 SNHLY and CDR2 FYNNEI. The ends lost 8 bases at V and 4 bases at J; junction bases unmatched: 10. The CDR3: CASDTGTSGRGKNIQYF. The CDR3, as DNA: TGTGCCAGCGATACCGGGACTAGCGGGAGAGGTAAAAACATTCAGTACTTC.

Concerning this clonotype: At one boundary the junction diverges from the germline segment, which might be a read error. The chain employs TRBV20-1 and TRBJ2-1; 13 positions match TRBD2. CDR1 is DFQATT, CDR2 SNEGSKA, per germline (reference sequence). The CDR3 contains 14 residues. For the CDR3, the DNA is TGCAGTGCGTCATCCGGGACTAGCGGGAATGAGCGGTTCTTC. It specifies CSASSGTSGNERFF.

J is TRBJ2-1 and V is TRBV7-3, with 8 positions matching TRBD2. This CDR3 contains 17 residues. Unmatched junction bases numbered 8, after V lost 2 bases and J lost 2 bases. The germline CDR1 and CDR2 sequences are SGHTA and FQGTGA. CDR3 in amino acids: CASSLALVAGPYNEQFF. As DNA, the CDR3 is TGTGCCAGCAGCTTAGCTTTGGTAGCGGGGCCCTACAATGAGCAGTTCTTC.